A single sample is the source of the 9 T cell receptor beta chains below, sequenced in a study of blood T cells in healthy people across ages. A second roughly 7 to 12 cycle PCR used barcoded and J-beta primers. TCRdb re-derived calls from the 5' RACE reads in MiXCR, one entry per CDR3 protein. The sample has around 870,000 distinct CDR3 sequences, less than 35% seen once. Material for sequencing was blood. These receptor sequences come from a woman older than 75 in good health.

The rearrangement uses TRBV20-1 and TRBJ2-2; 10 nucleotides agree with TRBD2. Germline V gives CDR1 DFQATT, CDR2 SNEGSKA (reference sequence). The CDR3 sequence is 15 residues long. V was pared by 5 bases and J by 4 bases, with 7 bases of the junction left unmatched. The CDR3 here is CSAVSSGGPTGELFF. The CDR3, as DNA: TGCAGTGCTGTCAGTAGCGGGGGGCCCACCGGGGAGCTGTTTTTT.

This clonotype has only a few counts. CDR3 amino acids: CASSSNYRGHQPQHF. CDR3 sequence (DNA): TGTGCCAGCAGTTCAAACTACAGGGGCCATCAGCCCCAGCATTTT. The J gene is TRBJ1-5, the V gene TRBV6-2 or TRBV6-3; 7 bases align to TRBD1. CDR1 is MNHEY and CDR2 is SVGEGT in the germline V gene. V dropped 4 bases and J dropped 5; count of bases not matched to a gene: 8. This CDR3 region has 15 residues.

The chain is built from TRBV30 and TRBJ2-4; D gene unclear. Germline CDR1 GTSNPN, CDR2 SVGIG (reference sequence). The CDR3 has 15 residues. Trimming left V 2 bases short and J 0 bases short, with 11 bases between. CDR3 residues: CAWSKTVLAKNIQYF. In nucleotides, the CDR3 is TGTGCCTGGAGTAAAACGGTACTAGCCAAAAACATTCAGTACTTC. Full variable domain (rest looked up from reference TRBV30 and TRBJ2-4): SQTIHQWPATLVQPVGSPLSLECTVEGTSNPNLYWYRQAAGRGLQLLFYSVGIGQISSEVPQNLSASRPQDRQFILSSKKLLLSDSGFYLCAWSKTVLAKNIQYFGAGTRLSVL.

In this sample, this clonotype turned up many times. The chain recombines TRBV27 with TRBJ1-2, with D unclear. V was pared by 5 bases and J by 0 bases, with 16 bases between. Germline V gives CDR1 MNHEY, CDR2 SMNVEV (reference sequence). This CDR3 is built from 16 residues. CDR3 protein: CASSKGLPGANYGYTF. The DNA for the CDR3 is TGTGCCAGCAGTAAGGGCCTCCCGGGAGCTAACTATGGCTACACCTTC.

Concerning this clonotype: This may be a read error: a much more frequent sequence differs by one nucleotide. The chain joins TRBV9 to TRBJ2-7; 8 positions match TRBD1. V shed 0 bases and J 3 bases; nucleotides not matched to a gene: 5. The CDR3 runs to 15 residues. Germline V gives CDR1 SGDLS, CDR2 YYNGEE. CDR3 sequence (DNA): TGTGCCAGCAGCGTAGGTGGGACAGGCTGCTACGAGCAGTACTTC. Its protein is CASSVGGTGCYEQYF.

This clonotype was seen ten or more times. This rearrangement joins TRBV6-6 to TRBJ1-4; D is ambiguous. With 8 bases removed from V and 7 bases from J, the gap between germline ends came to 14 bases. This CDR3 has 13 amino acids. Germline-derived CDR1 and CDR2 are MNHNY and SVGAGI (reference sequence). This CDR3 is CASHSRGGEKLFF. The CDR3 DNA sequence: TGTGCCAGCCACTCCCGGGGAGGTGAAAAACTGTTTTTT.

As concerns this clonotype: Just one base apart from a much larger clone, this may be a read error. The genes are TRBV9 and TRBJ2-5, with 11 positions matching TRBD2. V gave up 3 bases and J gave up 8 bases; unmatched junction bases: 9. Per the germline V gene, CDR1 is SGDLS and CDR2 is YYNGEE. This CDR3 comprises 15 residues. In DNA, the CDR3 is TGTGCCAGCAGCGAGGGGACTAGCGGAGGCGAAACCCAGTACTTC. Its protein is CASSEGTSGGETQYF.

In this sample, this clonotype turned up many times. This chain uses TRBV7-2 with TRBJ2-1, with 7 nucleotides matching TRBD1. Trimming removed 5 bases from V and 3 bases from J; junction bases left unmatched: 13. Germline loops: CDR1 SGHTA, CDR2 FQGNSA. The CDR3 spans 17 residues. In DNA, the CDR3 is TGTGCCAGCAGCCCCCGGACAGGTCAAGGATTCTACAATGAGCAGTTCTTC. Protein product: CASSPRTGQGFYNEQFF.

For this clonotype: This may be a read error, as it is one base from a much larger clone. The chain recombines TRBV20-1 with TRBJ2-3; D gene ambiguous. Germline lookup yields CDR1 DFQATT and CDR2 SNEGSKA (reference sequence). This CDR3 comprises 15 residues. Trimming stripped 5 bases from V and 5 bases from J, with 20 bases between. The CDR3 DNA is TGCAGTGCTGCAGAGGCTAGTCGAAGGGTAGATACGCAGTATTTT. Protein sequence: CSAAEASRRVDTQYF.